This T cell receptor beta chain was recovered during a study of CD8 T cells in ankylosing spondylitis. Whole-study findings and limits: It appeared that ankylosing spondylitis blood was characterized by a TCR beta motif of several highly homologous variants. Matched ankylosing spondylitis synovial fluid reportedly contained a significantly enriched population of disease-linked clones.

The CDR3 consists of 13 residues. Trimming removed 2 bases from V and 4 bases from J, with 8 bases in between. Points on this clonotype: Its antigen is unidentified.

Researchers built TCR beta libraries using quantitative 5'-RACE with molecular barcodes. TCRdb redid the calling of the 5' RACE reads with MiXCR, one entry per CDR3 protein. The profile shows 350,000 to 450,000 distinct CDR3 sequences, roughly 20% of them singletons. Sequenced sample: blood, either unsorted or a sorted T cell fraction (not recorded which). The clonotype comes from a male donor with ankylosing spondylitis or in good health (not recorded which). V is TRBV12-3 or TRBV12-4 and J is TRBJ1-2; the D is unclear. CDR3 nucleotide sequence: TGTGCCAGCAGTTTAAACAGTCTCTATGGCTACACCTTC. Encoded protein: CASSLNSLYGYTF.